This TCR beta chain was documented in a study of T-cell memory formation after mild COVID-19. Notes on the study in general: The authors did not confirm SARS-CoV-2 specificity of second-wave clones peaking day 37. Memory sampled before infection contained some responding clones, suggesting cross-reactive memory joined.

From the 5' RACE reads, TCRdb called clonotypes with MiXCR, one entry per CDR3 protein. Among some 210,000 distinct CDR3 sequences listed, around 16% were seen once. CDR1 and CDR2 (germline): SGHDT, YYEEEE. The CDR3 has 16 residues. The V gene end was trimmed by 0 bases and the J gene end by 6 bases; junction bases not matched to a gene: 6. Notes on this clonotype: Antigen unknown.

The chain couples TRBV5-6 to TRBJ2-2, with 9 bases lining up with TRBD2. This receptor was obtained from an adult woman who had mild COVID-19 (a few samples of this study predate the infection). Cell type and time point are not known. The sequenced sample consisted of PBMCs or a T cell subset sorted from them (not recorded which). The CDR3 reads CASSLEGSGRPGELFF. DNA for the CDR3: TGTGCCAGCAGCTTGGAGGGTAGCGGGAGACCCGGGGAGCTGTTTTTT.